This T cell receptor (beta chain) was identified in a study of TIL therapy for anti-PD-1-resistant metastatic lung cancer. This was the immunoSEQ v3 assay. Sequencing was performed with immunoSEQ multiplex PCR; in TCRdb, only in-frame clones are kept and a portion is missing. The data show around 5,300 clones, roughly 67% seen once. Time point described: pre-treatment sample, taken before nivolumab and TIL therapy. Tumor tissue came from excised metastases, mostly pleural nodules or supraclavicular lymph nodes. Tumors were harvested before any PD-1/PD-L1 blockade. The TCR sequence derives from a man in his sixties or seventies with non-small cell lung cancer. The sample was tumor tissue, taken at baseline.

CDR3 in DNA: TGTGCCAGCAGCTTAGCCAGGGCCCACTACGAGCAGTACTTC. This translates into CASSLARAHYEQYF. The chain uses TRBV7-8 and TRBJ2-7, with D perhaps matching TRBD1 (5 bases). The germline gives CDR1 SGHVS, CDR2 FQNEAQ. The V and J ends lost 0 bases and 3 bases respectively, with 9 bases between them. CDR3 length: 14 amino acids.